This TCR beta chain was recovered during a study of blood T cell repertoires in COVID-19 (dated by TCRdb to about 2020). With respect to the entire study: Collaborator samples came from the United States, Italy and Spain and covered acute and convalescent phases of COVID-19. The prospective study material was composed of cDNA or gDNA derived from T cells, B-cell-depleted T cells, or PBMCs. Deeply sampled blood TCRbeta repertoires from subjects exposed to, actively infected with, or recovered from COVID-19 were included in the dataset. The repertoires were made available in a free public database intended to serve as a resource for research on the immune response to SARS-CoV-2. Samples came from the ongoing ImmuneRACE study (first 160 participants) plus 1,254 subjects from 6 global collaborators. A de-identified subject ID, COVID-19 status, age in years and sex were almost always included in the sample metadata. Where available, HLA class I and class II types were obtained from metadata supplied by the sample provider rather than from assay-based typing. Overall study results and their limits: How much clinical and demographic metadata was included differed by source and by participant, and the metadata was provided uncurated.

This clone has a handful of counts. Its antigen is not yet known. Per-nucleotide qualities are absent, and no much larger clonotype sits a single base away. From the cysteine up to the phenylalanine, the CDR3 has a length of 13 residues. The only DNA kept is the CDR3, 39 bases in frame from the first base. The germline V end is reduced by 4 bases and the J end by 7 bases; junction bases left unmatched: 6. The germline V gene yields SNHLY for CDR1 and FYNNEI for CDR2. TCRbeta CDR3 regions were amplified from genomic DNA by means of the immunoSEQ Assay, a bias-controlled multiplex PCR. The published analysis was carried out like this. Nucleated cell counts per sample were estimated from amplification of reference gene primers within the assay. To quantify the absolute abundance of each unique TCRbeta CDR3 rearrangement, sequence reads were collapsed and filtered. For each sample, productive Simpson clonality was calculated as the square root of Simpson's diversity index over productive rearrangements. The table comes from immuneACCESS by way of TCRdb, which keeps in-frame sequences with V and J called. Part of the clones is missing from these tables; in studies checked, under half for an unresolved V gene and the rest for unknown reasons. Clone size and V and J calls were adopted from that table, with D and trimming inferred from the DNA. In this sample the table shows 150,000 to 180,000 clones, approximately 85% of which occur a single time. Together, the top ten hold 0.63% of the sample.

At one collaborating source in Seattle, patients were enrolled during active infection and were followed longitudinally through the course of disease. Whole blood was collected in K2EDTA tubes by collaborating institutions according to the institutions' own protocols. For TCRbeta analysis, collaborators shipped samples in one of three forms: frozen whole blood, isolated PBMCs, or DNA extracted from either of those sample types. This clonotype was obtained from a man aged 55 to 70 with COVID-19, enrolled during active disease. Input material: peripheral blood. The chain is encoded by TRBV2 joined to TRBJ1-1, with TRBD1 identical over 7 junction bases. CDR3 region: CASSVDRASEAFF. The DNA reads TGTGCCAGCAGTGTAGACAGGGCCAGTGAAGCTTTCTTT. With the rest looked up from the reference TRBV2 and TRBJ1-1 genes rather than sequenced, the full variable domain is EPEVTQTPSHQVTQMGQEVILRCVPISNHLYFYWYRQILGQKVEFLVSFYNNEISEKSEIFDDQFSVERPDGSNFTLKIRSTKLEDSAMYFCASSVDRASEAFFGQGTRLTVV.